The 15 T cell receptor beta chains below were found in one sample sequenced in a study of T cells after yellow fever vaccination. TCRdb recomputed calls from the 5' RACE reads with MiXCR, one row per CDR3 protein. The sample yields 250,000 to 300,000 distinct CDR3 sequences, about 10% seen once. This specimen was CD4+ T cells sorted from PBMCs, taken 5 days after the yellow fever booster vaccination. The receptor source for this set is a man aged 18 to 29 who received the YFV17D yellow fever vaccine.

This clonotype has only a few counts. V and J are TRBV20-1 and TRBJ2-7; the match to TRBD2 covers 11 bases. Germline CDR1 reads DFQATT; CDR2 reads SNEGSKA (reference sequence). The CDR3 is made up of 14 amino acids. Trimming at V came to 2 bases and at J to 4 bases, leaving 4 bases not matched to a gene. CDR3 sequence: CSARTSGGRYEQYF. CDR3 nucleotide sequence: TGCAGTGCTAGAACTAGCGGGGGTCGTTACGAGCAGTACTTC.

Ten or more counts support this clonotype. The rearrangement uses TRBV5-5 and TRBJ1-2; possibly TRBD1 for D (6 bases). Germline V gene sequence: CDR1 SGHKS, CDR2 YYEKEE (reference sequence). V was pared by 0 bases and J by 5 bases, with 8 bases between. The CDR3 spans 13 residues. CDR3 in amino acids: CASSLVDRYGYTF. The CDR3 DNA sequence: TGTGCCAGCAGCTTGGTGGACAGATATGGCTACACCTTC. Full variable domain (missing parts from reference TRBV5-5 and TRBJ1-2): DAGVTQSPTHLIKTRGQQVTLRCSPISGHKSVSWYQQVLGQGPQFIFQYYEKEERGRGNFPDRFSARQFPNYSSELNVNALLLGDSALYLCASSLVDRYGYTFGSGTRLTVV.

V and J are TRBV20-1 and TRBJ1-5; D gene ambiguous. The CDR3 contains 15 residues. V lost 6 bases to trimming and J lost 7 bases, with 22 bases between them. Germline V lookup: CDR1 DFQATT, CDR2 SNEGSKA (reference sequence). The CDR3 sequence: CSAAGGVDRSQPQHF. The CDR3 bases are TGCAGTGCAGCAGGAGGCGTTGACCGCAGCCAGCCCCAGCATTTT.

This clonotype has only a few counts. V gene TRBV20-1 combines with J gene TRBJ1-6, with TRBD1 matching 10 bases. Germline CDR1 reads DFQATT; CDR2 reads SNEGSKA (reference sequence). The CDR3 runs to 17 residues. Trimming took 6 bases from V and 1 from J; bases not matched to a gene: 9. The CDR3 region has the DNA TGCAGTGCCCGCGGCGACAGGGGGCCTTCCTATAATTCACCCCTCCACTTT. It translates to CSARGDRGPSYNSPLHF.

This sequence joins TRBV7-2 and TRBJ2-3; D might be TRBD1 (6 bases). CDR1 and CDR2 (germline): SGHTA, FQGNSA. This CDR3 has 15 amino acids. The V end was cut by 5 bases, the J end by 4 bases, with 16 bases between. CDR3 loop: CASSRSYRVADTQYF. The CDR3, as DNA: TGTGCCAGCAGCCGATCATACAGGGTCGCAGATACGCAGTATTTT.

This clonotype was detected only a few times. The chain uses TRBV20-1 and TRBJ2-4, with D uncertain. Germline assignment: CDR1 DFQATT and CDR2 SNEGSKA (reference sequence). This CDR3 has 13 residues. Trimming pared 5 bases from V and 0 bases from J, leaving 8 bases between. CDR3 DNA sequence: TGCAGTGCTGGGGTTTTAGCCAAAAACATTCAGTACTTC. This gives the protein CSAGVLAKNIQYF.

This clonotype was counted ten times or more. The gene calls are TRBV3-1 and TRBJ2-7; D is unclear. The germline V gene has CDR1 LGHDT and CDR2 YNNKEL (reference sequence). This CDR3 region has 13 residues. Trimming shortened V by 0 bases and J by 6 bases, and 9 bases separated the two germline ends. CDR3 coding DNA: TGTGCCAGCAGCCAAGAACTGTTGTTCGAGCAGTACTTC. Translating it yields CASSQELLFEQYF.

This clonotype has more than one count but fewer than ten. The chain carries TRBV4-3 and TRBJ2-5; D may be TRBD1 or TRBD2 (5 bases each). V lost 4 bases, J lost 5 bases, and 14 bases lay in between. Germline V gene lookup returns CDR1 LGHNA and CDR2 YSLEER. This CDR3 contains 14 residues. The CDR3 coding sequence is TGCGCCAGCAGCCCCGGGGCCAGATTTGAGACCCAGTACTTC. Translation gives CASSPGARFETQYF.

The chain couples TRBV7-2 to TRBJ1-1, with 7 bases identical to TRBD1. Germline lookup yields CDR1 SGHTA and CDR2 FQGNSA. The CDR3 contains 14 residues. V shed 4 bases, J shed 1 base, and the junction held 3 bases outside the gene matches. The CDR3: CASSYRDRNTEAFF. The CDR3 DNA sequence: TGTGCCAGCAGCTACCGGGACAGGAACACTGAAGCTTTCTTT. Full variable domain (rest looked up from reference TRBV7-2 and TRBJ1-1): GAGVSQSPSNKVTEKGKDVELRCDPISGHTALYWYRQSLGQGLEFLIYFQGNSAPDKSGLPSDRFSAERTGGSVSTLTIQRTQQEDSAVYLCASSYRDRNTEAFFGQGTRLTVV.

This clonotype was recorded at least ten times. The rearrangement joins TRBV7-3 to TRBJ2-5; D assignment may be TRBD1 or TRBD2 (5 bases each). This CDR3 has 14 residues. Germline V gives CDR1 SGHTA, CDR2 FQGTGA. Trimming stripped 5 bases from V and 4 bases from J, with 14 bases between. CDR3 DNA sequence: TGTGCCAGCAGCCCTCGGGAAGGGGTAGAGACCCAGTACTTC. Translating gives CASSPREGVETQYF.

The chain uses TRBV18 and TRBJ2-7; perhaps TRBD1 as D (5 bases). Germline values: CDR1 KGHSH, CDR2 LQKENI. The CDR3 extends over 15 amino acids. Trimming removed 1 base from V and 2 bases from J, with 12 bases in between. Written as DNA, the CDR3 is TGTGCCAGCTCACCACTCCAGGGTACTCCCTACGAGCAGTACTTC. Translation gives CASSPLQGTPYEQYF.

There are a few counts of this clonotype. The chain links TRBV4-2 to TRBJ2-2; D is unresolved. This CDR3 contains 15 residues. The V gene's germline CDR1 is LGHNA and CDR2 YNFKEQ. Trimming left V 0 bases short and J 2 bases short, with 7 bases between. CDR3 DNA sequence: TGTGCCAGCAGCCAAGAGAACGGAAACACCGGGGAGCTGTTTTTT. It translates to CASSQENGNTGELFF.

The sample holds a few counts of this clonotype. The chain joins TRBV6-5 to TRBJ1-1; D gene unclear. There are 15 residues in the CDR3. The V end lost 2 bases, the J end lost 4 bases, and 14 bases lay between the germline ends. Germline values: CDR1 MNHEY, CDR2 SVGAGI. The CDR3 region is CASSYGGVGSTEAFF. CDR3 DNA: TGTGCCAGCAGTTACGGTGGGGTTGGGAGCACTGAAGCTTTCTTT.

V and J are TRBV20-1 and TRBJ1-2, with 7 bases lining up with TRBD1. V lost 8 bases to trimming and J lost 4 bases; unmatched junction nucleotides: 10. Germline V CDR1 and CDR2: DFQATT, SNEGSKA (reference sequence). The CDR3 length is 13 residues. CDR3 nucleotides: TGCAGTACCTCAAGGGGGCTCCTCTATGGCTACACCTTC. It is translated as CSTSRGLLYGYTF.

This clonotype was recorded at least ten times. CDR3 sequence reads: CASSLGPVRGTQYF. In DNA form, the CDR3 reads TGTGCCAGCAGCTTAGGGCCCGTTCGGGGGACCCAGTACTTC. This chain uses TRBV7-9 with TRBJ2-5, with D possibly being TRBD2 (5 bases). Germline lookup yields CDR1 SEHNR and CDR2 FQNEAQ (reference sequence). Trimming left V 1 base short and J 7 bases short, with 13 bases between. The CDR3 extends over 14 amino acids.